The clone carrying this T cell receptor beta chain came up a few times. V lost 3 bases, J lost 2 bases, and 4 bases stayed unmatched. The CDR3 sequence is 16 residues long. Germline CDR1 LNHDA, CDR2 SQIVND (reference sequence). TCRdb's table, derived via immunoSEQ multiplex PCR, lists solely in-frame clones and lacks some. This sample has 72,000 or so clones, with approximately 82% found just once. The sample comes from a study of T cell clones after liver transplantation. The TCR sequence derives from a human patient who received a liver transplant. A share of the T cells may be of graft donor origin. The chain joins TRBV19 to TRBJ2-1; TRBD2 agrees at 10 bases. The sequences come from CD4+ T cells from blood, collected at the 22-month timepoint. CDR3 region: CASSIMTSGPYNEQFF. CDR3 sequence (DNA): TGTGCCAGTAGTATCATGACTAGCGGGCCCTACAATGAGCAGTTCTTC.